One and the same sample provided the 21 T cell receptor beta chains below, sequenced in a study of blood T cell repertoires in COVID-19. This table comes from immunoSEQ multiplex PCR, and its TCRdb copy is limited to in-frame clones, with some not included. The table shows 70,000 or so clones, with more than 85% occurring only once. Input material: peripheral blood. The receptors were gathered from a man in his sixties with acute or convalescent COVID-19.

The rearrangement joins TRBV5-1 to TRBJ2-1, with D possibly being TRBD1 (5 bases). The V gene lost 3 bases and the J gene lost 9 bases, with 13 bases spanning the gap. Germline CDR1 SGHRS, CDR2 YFSETQ. The length of the CDR3 is 13 residues. The CDR3 DNA reads as TGCGCCAGCAGCTCAACTACAGGTGTTGAGCAGTTCTTC. Its translation is CASSSTTGVEQFF.

The genes are TRBV7-2 and TRBJ2-7; TRBD1 matches at 8 bases. After removal of 5 bases from V and 5 bases from J, the junction contained 8 bases not matched to a gene. CDR1 SGHTA and CDR2 FQGNSA come from the germline V gene. This CDR3 is 14 amino acids long. Written as DNA, the CDR3 is TGTGCCAGCAGCCCGTGGACAGGGAAAAACGAGCAGTACTTC. This translates into CASSPWTGKNEQYF.

The gene calls are TRBV5-4 and TRBJ2-3, with unresolved D. Per the germline V gene, CDR1 is SGHNT and CDR2 is YYREEE (reference sequence). With 3 bases removed from V and 0 bases from J, the gap between germline ends came to 8 bases. The CDR3 extends over 14 amino acids. Written as DNA, the CDR3 is TGTGCCAGCAGCTACAAGACTAGCACAGATACGCAGTATTTT. Translating gives CASSYKTSTDTQYF.

The chain is built from TRBV5-1 and TRBJ2-1; the match to TRBD2 covers 10 bases. CDR1 and CDR2 (germline): SGHRS, YFSETQ. After removal of 0 bases from V and 7 bases from J, the junction contained 13 bases not matched to a gene. CDR3 length equals 18 residues. This CDR3 reads CASSLAGPLAGVKNEQFF. In nucleotides, the CDR3 is TGCGCCAGCAGCTTGGCCGGGCCTCTAGCGGGAGTTAAGAATGAGCAGTTCTTC.

In this sample, this clone turned up once. In DNA, the CDR3 is TGTGCCAGCTCACCCCCAGGAGGATTGACGGAGACCCAGTACTTC. This sequence encodes CASSPPGGLTETQYF. V usage is TRBV18 and J usage is TRBJ2-5; tentative D call: TRBD2 (5 bases). Germline V gene sequence: CDR1 KGHSH, CDR2 LQKENI. CDR3 length: 15 amino acids. V was cut by 3 bases and J by 5 bases, with 16 bases left in between.

This chain links TRBV6-5 with TRBJ1-1; 9 bases match TRBD1. CDR3 length equals 14 residues. J lost 8 bases, V lost 7 bases, and 11 bases had no gene match. Germline V gives CDR1 MNHEY, CDR2 SVGAGI. CDR3 sequence: CASNRGQGNVEAFF. CDR3 nucleotides: TGTGCCAGCAACAGAGGACAGGGGAACGTCGAAGCTTTCTTT.

J is TRBJ1-2 and V is TRBV2, with D possibly being TRBD1 (5 bases). This CDR3 is built from 13 residues. V lost 6 bases and J 2 bases, leaving 10 bases between the germline ends. Germline loops: CDR1 SNHLY, CDR2 FYNNEI. The CDR3 DNA follows: TGTGCCAGCAGAGACGACAGAAACTATGGCTACACCTTC. Encoded protein: CASRDDRNYGYTF.

The genes are TRBV21-1 and TRBJ2-7; the table's TRBD2 call for D was not verified on the DNA. TRBV21-1 is a pseudogene segment. The CDR3 has 15 amino acids. The CDR3 is CASSTTGLAGAEQYF. The CDR3 nucleotides are TGTGCCAGCAGCACCACGGGACTAGCGGGAGCCGAGCAGTACTTC.

The V call is TRBV11-2, the J call TRBJ1-4, with 9 bases matching TRBD1. The germline CDR1 and CDR2 sequences are SGHAT and FQNNGV. CDR3 length equals 14 residues. Trimming cost V 4 bases and J 4 bases; bases outside gene matches: 1. The CDR3 protein is CASSWDRVNEKLFF. The CDR3 DNA follows: TGTGCCAGCAGCTGGGACAGGGTTAATGAAAAACTGTTTTTT.

This rearrangement joins TRBV6-5 to TRBJ2-2, with 7 nucleotides matching TRBD2. With 8 bases clipped from V and 0 bases from J, the junction kept 3 bases outside the gene matches. The CDR3 contains 14 residues. Germline CDR1 reads MNHEY; CDR2 reads SVGAGI. CDR3 sequence: CASWGGSNTGELFF. The DNA of the CDR3 is TGTGCCAGCTGGGGGGGATCGAACACCGGGGAGCTGTTTTTT.

This clone was seen just once. This rearrangement joins TRBV5-1 to TRBJ2-7, with D tentatively TRBD2 (6 bases). The CDR3 runs 15 residues. Germline lookup yields CDR1 SGHRS and CDR2 YFSETQ. Deletions cut 5 bases from V and 0 bases from J, with 15 bases between. CDR3 residues: CASRLVAVSSYEQYF. The CDR3 coding sequence is TGCGCCAGCAGACTTGTAGCGGTGAGCTCCTACGAGCAGTACTTC.

The chain links TRBV24-1 to TRBJ2-2, with D maybe TRBD2 (7 bases). V lost 9 bases to trimming and J lost 5 bases, with 18 bases between them. The CDR3 loop spans 15 amino acids. CDR1 is KGHDR, CDR2 SFDVKD, per germline. CDR3 sequence (DNA): TGTGCCACCGGACCCCTCAGGGGAGGGACCGGGGAGCTGTTTTTT. This sequence encodes CATGPLRGGTGELFF.

The rearrangement joins TRBV10-2 to TRBJ1-2; TRBD1 matches at 8 bases. The CDR3 is made up of 14 amino acids. Germline V gene sequence: CDR1 WSHSY, CDR2 SAAADI. With V trimmed by 2 bases and J by 7 bases, 6 bases remained unmatched. In nucleotides, the CDR3 is TGCGCCAGCAGTGAGACAGACAGGGGCGGTGGCTACACCTTC. Protein product: CASSETDRGGGYTF.

This chain connects TRBV2 to TRBJ2-1, with 10 bases fitting TRBD2. The CDR3 is made up of 15 amino acids. The V segment lost 6 bases and the J segment 2 bases; nucleotides outside the gene matches: 4. Germline lookup yields CDR1 SNHLY and CDR2 FYNNEI. DNA of the CDR3: TGTGCCAGCAGAGCACTAGCGGGGACCTACAATGAGCAGTTCTTC. Protein: CASRALAGTYNEQFF.

The chain recombines TRBV5-1 with TRBJ2-7, with TRBD1 matching 7 bases. There are 15 residues in the CDR3. Looked up from germline, CDR1 is SGHRS and CDR2 is YFSETQ. After removal of 4 bases from V and 4 bases from J, the junction contained 11 bases not matched to a gene. The DNA of the CDR3 is TGCGCCAGCAGCCCGGACAGGACCCGTGGTTACGAGCAGTACTTC. This translates into CASSPDRTRGYEQYF.

The CDR3 sequence is CASSLRSENTEAFF. The DNA for the CDR3 is TGCGCCAGCAGCTTGAGGAGTGAGAACACTGAAGCTTTCTTT. The chain has TRBV5-1 and TRBJ1-1; D remains unclear. Germline V gene lookup returns CDR1 SGHRS and CDR2 YFSETQ. The CDR3 spans 14 residues. Between the trimmed V and J ends, which lost 1 base and 1 base, there was a span of 8 bases.

In its sample, this clone was seen once. The J gene is TRBJ2-2, the V gene TRBV4-2, with D possibly being TRBD1 (8 bases). Trimming took 5 bases from V and 3 from J, leaving 16 bases between them. The CDR3 consists of 16 residues. Germline V CDR1 and CDR2: LGHNA, YNFKEQ. In DNA form, the CDR3 reads TGTGCCAGCAGCTCCCGGACAGGGAGGGACACCGGGGAGCTGTTTTTT. Its protein is CASSSRTGRDTGELFF.

The V gene is TRBV19, the J gene TRBJ1-2; D might be TRBD1 (5 bases). CDR3 length: 12 amino acids. CDR1 LNHDA and CDR2 SQIVND come from the germline V gene (reference sequence). V was cut by 8 bases and J by 7 bases, with 14 bases left in between. The CDR3 here is CASRRQTGGYTF. For the CDR3, the DNA is TGTGCCAGTCGCAGACAGACGGGTGGCTACACCTTC.

The chain combines TRBV2 with TRBJ1-2; D unresolved. The CDR3 is 14 amino acids. V was trimmed by 3 bases and J by 13 bases, leaving 21 bases between them. The V gene's germline CDR1 is SNHLY and CDR2 FYNNEI. The CDR3 DNA follows: TGTGCCAGCAGTGAGGGCAGGCCGTCCGTTAGGTTCACCTTC. Translated, it gives CASSEGRPSVRFTF.

This sequence joins TRBV14 and TRBJ1-2; D might be TRBD1 (5 bases). The V and J ends lost 0 bases and 4 bases respectively, with 12 bases between them. This CDR3 spans 15 amino acids. Germline assignment: CDR1 SGHDN and CDR2 FVKESK. In DNA form, the CDR3 reads TGTGCCAGCAGCCAAGAAATCGGCGGGACCTATGGCTACACCTTC. Amino acids: CASSQEIGGTYGYTF.

The chain employs TRBV18 and TRBJ2-1; 10 bases align to TRBD2. The CDR3 contains 14 residues. The junction had 4 bases not matched to a gene; V was cut back by 3 bases and J by 8 bases. Per germline, CDR1 KGHSH and CDR2 LQKENI. CDR3: CASSPLAGVDEQFF. For the CDR3, the DNA is TGTGCCAGCTCACCCCTAGCGGGAGTTGATGAGCAGTTCTTC.